Below, 32 T cell receptor beta chains from the same sample are listed, as sequenced in a study of identical twins. One entry per CDR3 protein results from TCRdb running MiXCR on the 5' RACE reads. The table records approximately 550,000 distinct CDR3 sequences, about 22% of them present only once. The data were also submitted as part of a second study, on yellow fever vaccine responses in identical twins.

Source material: CD4+ T cells sorted from blood. These receptor sequences come from a young woman in good health.

The chain carries TRBV10-2 and TRBJ1-2; no reliable D call. The germline V gene encodes CDR1 WSHSY and CDR2 SAAADI. This CDR3 has 14 amino acids. V shed 0 bases and J shed 1 base, with 6 bases lying between them. The CDR3 here is CASSESGSNYGYTF. The DNA of the CDR3 is TGCGCCAGCAGTGAGTCGGGCAGTAACTATGGCTACACCTTC.

The J gene is TRBJ2-4, the V gene TRBV7-8; the D gene is possibly TRBD1 (6 bases). The germline V gene encodes CDR1 SGHVS and CDR2 FQNEAQ. The CDR3 has 14 amino acids. Trimming shortened V by 0 bases and J by 7 bases, and 10 bases separated the two germline ends. CDR3 bases: TGTGCCAGCAGCTTAGCGAGTCAGGGGAACATTCAGTACTTC. The encoded protein is CASSLASQGNIQYF.

This clonotype has more than one count but fewer than ten. The V gene is TRBV28, the J gene TRBJ1-5; the D gene is possibly TRBD1 (5 bases). Germline V CDR1 and CDR2: MDHEN, SYDVKM. The CDR3 has 13 residues. Trimming left V 3 bases short and J 5 bases short, with 8 bases between. CDR3 bases: TGTGCCAGCAGTTTTGGGGGTTATCAGCCCCAGCATTTT. It yields the protein CASSFGGYQPQHF. The variable domain in full, with the rest retrieved from reference TRBV28 and TRBJ1-5, is DVKVTQSSRYLVKRTGEKVFLECVQDMDHENMFWYRQDPGLGLRLIYFSYDVKMKEKGDIPEGYSVSREKKERFSLILESASTNQTSMYLCASSFGGYQPQHFGDGTRLSIL.

This clonotype was picked up a small number of times. This rearrangement joins TRBV5-1 to TRBJ1-5; 9 bases are shared with TRBD1. The CDR3 loop spans 15 amino acids. Germline V CDR1 and CDR2: SGHRS, YFSETQ. With 0 bases clipped from V and 6 bases from J, the junction kept 4 bases outside the gene matches. The CDR3 spells CASSLGGTGTQPQHF. The CDR3 DNA reads TGCGCCAGCAGCTTGGGTGGGACAGGGACTCAGCCCCAGCATTTT.

The V and J genes are TRBV24-1 and TRBJ1-5; the D gene is possibly TRBD1 (5 bases). Trimming pared 7 bases from V and 7 bases from J, leaving 13 bases between. CDR1 KGHDR and CDR2 SFDVKD come from the germline V gene. This CDR3 has 13 amino acids. Here the CDR3 DNA reads TGTGCCACCAGCCCCCAGGGAGCGCAGCCCCAGCATTTT. It codes for CATSPQGAQPQHF.

V usage is TRBV5-1 and J usage is TRBJ2-3; TRBD2 matches 10 bases. The CDR3 totals 15 residues. J lost 2 bases, V lost 5 bases, and 5 bases had no gene match. Germline V gene sequence: CDR1 SGHRS, CDR2 YFSETQ. The CDR3 DNA follows: TGCGCCAGCAGAACTAGCGGGGACACCACAGATACGCAGTATTTT. It yields the protein CASRTSGDTTDTQYF.

The sample holds a few counts of this clonotype. The V and J genes are TRBV12-3 or TRBV12-4 and TRBJ2-2; D is unclear. Deletions cut 3 bases from V and 6 bases from J, with 5 bases between. This CDR3 spans 12 amino acids. The CDR3 region is CASSFYAGELFF. The CDR3 DNA follows: TGTGCCAGCAGTTTTTATGCCGGGGAGCTGTTTTTT.

In its sample, this clonotype was seen many times. This chain connects TRBV12-3 or TRBV12-4 to TRBJ2-5; D uncertain. V lost 2 bases to trimming and J lost 0 bases, with 1 base between them. The CDR3 has 12 residues. In nucleotides, the CDR3 is TGTGCCAGCAGTTTAAACCAAGAGACCCAGTACTTC. The encoded protein is CASSLNQETQYF.

This clonotype was observed a few times. The chain uses TRBV11-2 and TRBJ1-1; D unresolved. CDR1 is SGHAT, CDR2 FQNNGV, per germline. V lost 3 bases and J 4 bases, leaving 9 bases between the germline ends. The CDR3 length is 13 residues. CDR3 sequence reads: CASSFLAGTEAFF. CDR3 DNA: TGTGCCAGCAGCTTCCTAGCCGGCACTGAAGCTTTCTTT.

The J gene is TRBJ2-1, the V gene TRBV12-3 or TRBV12-4; D possibly matches TRBD1 or TRBD2 (6 bases each). Trimming left V 6 bases short and J 8 bases short, with 20 bases between. The CDR3 is 15 amino acids. The CDR3: CASSSPPGAAYEQFF. The DNA for the CDR3 is TGTGCCAGCAGCTCACCCCCGGGGGCCGCTTATGAGCAGTTCTTC.

This sequence joins TRBV20-1 and TRBJ2-5; 7 nucleotides line up with TRBD1. The ends lost 5 bases at V and 3 bases at J; junction bases unmatched: 9. From germline, CDR1 is DFQATT and CDR2 SNEGSKA (reference sequence). The CDR3 has 14 residues. CDR3 in DNA: TGCAGTGCTGTTCGACAGGGCCCTAAAGAGACCCAGTACTTC. Residues: CSAVRQGPKETQYF.

The chain is built from TRBV7-2 and TRBJ1-2, with 7 positions matching TRBD1. From germline, CDR1 is SGHTA and CDR2 FQGNSA. The trim removed 5 bases at V and 8 bases at J, leaving 11 bases unmatched. The length of the CDR3 is 14 residues. Here the CDR3 DNA reads TGTGCCAGCAGCGCAAACAGGGGACTCGACGGCTACACCTTC. Protein sequence: CASSANRGLDGYTF. Variable domain in full (rest from reference TRBV7-2 and TRBJ1-2): GAGVSQSPSNKVTEKGKDVELRCDPISGHTALYWYRQSLGQGLEFLIYFQGNSAPDKSGLPSDRFSAERTGGSVSTLTIQRTQQEDSAVYLCASSANRGLDGYTFGSGTRLTVV.

The chain links TRBV20-1 to TRBJ2-3; D is uncertain. CDR1 and CDR2 (germline): DFQATT, SNEGSKA (reference sequence). Trimming cost V 6 bases and J 1 base, with 14 bases left between them. This CDR3 spans 14 amino acids. The CDR3 reads CSADLTKGTDTQYF. The CDR3 nucleotides are TGCAGTGCGGATCTTACAAAAGGCACAGATACGCAGTATTTT.

This rearrangement joins TRBV19 to TRBJ2-7; possible D gene TRBD1, 5 bases. Trimming shortened V by 5 bases and J by 2 bases, and 25 bases separated the two germline ends. The germline V gene has CDR1 LNHDA and CDR2 SQIVND (reference sequence). There are 18 residues in the CDR3. The CDR3 sequence: CASSPLTLTGQKAYEQYF. CDR3 nucleotide sequence: TGTGCCAGTAGTCCTCTGACCCTTACAGGCCAAAAGGCCTACGAGCAGTACTTC.

The chain combines TRBV7-2 with TRBJ1-2; 8 bases align to TRBD1. With V trimmed by 5 bases and J by 4 bases, 9 bases remained unmatched. The CDR3 loop spans 15 amino acids. Germline CDR1 SGHTA, CDR2 FQGNSA. The chain's CDR3 is CASSPIKQGAYGYTF. The CDR3 DNA reads TGTGCCAGCAGCCCTATCAAGCAGGGGGCCTATGGCTACACCTTC.

There are a few counts of this clonotype. The chain joins TRBV12-3 or TRBV12-4 to TRBJ2-7; D possibly uses TRBD1 or TRBD2 (5 bases each). The CDR3 has 13 residues. Trimming pared 3 bases from V and 2 bases from J, leaving 8 bases between. DNA of the CDR3: TGTGCCAGCAGTTTCGGGGACCCCTACGAGCAGTACTTC. Protein: CASSFGDPYEQYF.

This chain connects TRBV24-1 to TRBJ2-1; maybe TRBD2 (5 bases). Germline loops: CDR1 KGHDR, CDR2 SFDVKD. V was clipped by 3 bases and J by 7 bases, with 15 bases between them. The CDR3 loop spans 15 amino acids. This CDR3 is CATSDERAFVNEQFF. CDR3 sequence (DNA): TGTGCCACCAGTGATGAGAGGGCCTTCGTGAATGAGCAGTTCTTC.

J is TRBJ1-6 and V is TRBV3-1; no firm D call. This CDR3 region has 14 residues. With 4 bases removed from V and 8 bases from J, the gap between germline ends came to 12 bases. Germline V CDR1 and CDR2: LGHDT, YNNKEL (reference sequence). The CDR3 loop reads CASSPRLRDSPLHF. The CDR3 DNA reads as TGTGCCAGCAGCCCTCGCCTCCGGGATTCACCCCTCCACTTT.

This clonotype has more than one count but fewer than ten. The chain couples TRBV15 to TRBJ2-5; D remains unclear. CDR3 length equals 15 residues. V was pared by 0 bases and J by 0 bases, with 8 bases between. The germline CDR1 and CDR2 sequences are LNHNV and YYDKDF (reference sequence). The CDR3 nucleotides are TGTGCCACCAGCAGAGATGCACGGTACCAAGAGACCCAGTACTTC. Its translation: CATSRDARYQETQYF.

In nucleotides, the CDR3 is TGTGCCAGCAGCCACCCTACAGGGGGCCCGAACACTGAAGCTTTCTTT. This gives the protein CASSHPTGGPNTEAFF. The chain is built from TRBV7-9 and TRBJ1-1; 9 bases match TRBD1. Per the germline V gene, CDR1 is SEHNR and CDR2 is FQNEAQ (reference sequence). V dropped 5 bases and J dropped 1; count of bases not matched to a gene: 8. The CDR3 has 16 amino acids.

This clonotype appeared a few times. V usage is TRBV20-1 and J usage is TRBJ2-7, with D tentatively TRBD2 (6 bases). CDR1 is DFQATT and CDR2 is SNEGSKA in the germline V gene (reference sequence). The length of the CDR3 is 15 residues. Trimming removed 4 bases at V and 0 bases at J, with 16 bases between. CDR3: CSATHRGRDSYEQYF. DNA for the CDR3: TGCAGTGCTACGCATCGGGGGAGAGACTCCTACGAGCAGTACTTC.

This clonotype was counted only a few times. The gene calls are TRBV29-1 and TRBJ2-7; D is perhaps TRBD1 (6 bases). V lost 4 bases and J 0 bases, leaving 13 bases between the germline ends. The CDR3 is made up of 14 amino acids. CDR1 is SQVTM and CDR2 is ANQGSEA in the germline V gene. The DNA for the CDR3 is TGCAGCGTTGGCGGTTTGGACAGCTCCTACGAGCAGTACTTC. Its protein is CSVGGLDSSYEQYF.

This clonotype has more than one count but fewer than ten. The chain carries TRBV20-1 and TRBJ1-1; a possible D gene is TRBD1 (6 bases). The length of the CDR3 is 14 residues. The V gene lost 0 bases and the J gene lost 1 base, with 9 bases spanning the gap. Germline assignment: CDR1 DFQATT and CDR2 SNEGSKA (reference sequence). CDR3 in amino acids: CSAREPGQNTEAFF. For the CDR3, the DNA is TGCAGTGCTAGAGAACCGGGACAGAACACTGAAGCTTTCTTT.

This clonotype was observed a few times. The V gene is TRBV6-2 or TRBV6-3, the J gene TRBJ2-7; 8 bases align to TRBD1. The germline CDR1 and CDR2 sequences are MNHEY and SVGEGT. This CDR3 region has 13 residues. V was clipped by 6 bases and J by 4 bases; unmatched bases: 5. The DNA of the CDR3 is TGTGCCAGCAGCCTTCACAGGGGGTACGAGCAGTACGTC. It specifies CASSLHRGYEQYV.

In its sample, this clonotype was seen a few times. The V and J genes are TRBV10-3 and TRBJ2-1; 13 bases align to TRBD2. Per germline, CDR1 ENHRY and CDR2 SYGVKD. This CDR3 is built from 13 residues. After removal of 10 bases from V and 9 bases from J, the junction contained 6 bases not matched to a gene. CDR3 sequence reads: CASRLAGGGEQFF. Here the CDR3 DNA reads TGTGCCAGTAGACTAGCGGGAGGTGGTGAGCAGTTCTTC.

This chain connects TRBV10-3 to TRBJ2-7, with TRBD1 matching over 7 bases. The germline gives CDR1 ENHRY, CDR2 SYGVKD. Trimming cost V 6 bases and J 1 base; bases outside gene matches: 6. This CDR3 spans 14 amino acids. This chain's CDR3 is CAISPGQTSYEQYV. CDR3 in DNA: TGTGCCATCAGCCCGGGACAGACATCCTACGAGCAGTACGTC.

The CDR3 region has the DNA TGTGCCAGCAGCCAAGATACTCCCTGGAATGGCTACACCTTC. Translated: CASSQDTPWNGYTF. This rearrangement joins TRBV3-1 to TRBJ1-2; D is unresolved. CDR1 LGHDT and CDR2 YNNKEL come from the germline V gene (reference sequence). There are 14 residues in the CDR3. Trimming stripped 0 bases from V and 6 bases from J, with 11 bases between.

J is TRBJ2-2 and V is TRBV20-1; D perhaps matches TRBD2 (5 bases). V was pared by 3 bases and J by 8 bases, with 19 bases between. CDR3 length equals 15 residues. CDR1 and CDR2 from the germline V gene are DFQATT and SNEGSKA (reference sequence). The CDR3 loop reads CSARFGLAPGGELFF. The CDR3 DNA follows: TGCAGTGCTAGGTTCGGACTGGCCCCCGGGGGGGAGCTGTTTTTT.

The V gene is TRBV20-1, the J gene TRBJ1-4, with unresolved D. Looked up from germline, CDR1 is DFQATT and CDR2 is SNEGSKA (reference sequence). The CDR3 is 10 amino acids. V dropped 3 bases and J dropped 7 bases, with 3 bases sitting between them. The CDR3 is CSASSEKLFF. In nucleotides, the CDR3 is TGCAGTGCTAGTAGTGAAAAACTGTTTTTT.

The rearrangement joins TRBV5-1 to TRBJ2-5, with D tentatively TRBD1 or TRBD2 (5 bases each). The ends were cut back, 5 bases at V and 3 bases at J, with 17 bases in the middle. Germline values: CDR1 SGHRS, CDR2 YFSETQ. The CDR3 is 15 amino acids. The CDR3 sequence is CASREPGTPKETQYF. For the CDR3, the DNA is TGCGCCAGCAGAGAACCCGGGACCCCTAAAGAGACCCAGTACTTC.

This chain connects TRBV5-1 to TRBJ2-3; 9 bases align to TRBD1. J was trimmed by 8 bases and V by 6 bases; bases with no gene match: 19. The CDR3 runs to 17 residues. CDR1 and CDR2 from the germline V gene are SGHRS and YFSETQ. The CDR3 bases are TGCGCCAGCAAGAATCGGGACAGGGTAAGATCCACGGGTACGCAGTATTTT. As protein: CASKNRDRVRSTGTQYF.

The CDR3 loop is CASSLVVSNEQFF. The CDR3 DNA follows: TGTGCCAGCAGCTTAGTCGTCTCCAATGAGCAGTTCTTC. This sequence joins TRBV11-2 and TRBJ2-1; D call uncertain. This CDR3 contains 13 residues. V dropped 1 base and J dropped 6 bases, with 7 bases sitting between them. Germline V gene data show CDR1 as SGHAT and CDR2 as FQNNGV.